The 5 T cell receptor beta chains presented below share a single source sample, sequenced in a study of T-cell reconstitution after alpha-beta-depleted transplantation in children. Unique molecular identifiers were used to barcode this TCRbeta library. Each CDR3 protein is one row after TCRdb ran MiXCR on the PCR reads. The top ten clones hold 2.2% of a sample with hundreds of thousands of distinct CDR3 sequences, approximately 13% of them seen once. The sample in question was PBMCs, mostly from graft donor cells, obtained 360 days after TCRalphabeta/CD19-depleted stem cell transplant. The receptor source for this set is a male patient aged 5 to 17 who had a stem cell transplant for acute myeloid leukemia, so the T cells may come from the graft donor.

V is TRBV4-3 and J is TRBJ2-2; no reliable D call. CDR3 length equals 17 residues. The germline V and J ends were trimmed by 4 bases and 1 base, with 16 bases remaining between them. Germline CDR1 reads LGHNA; CDR2 reads YSLEER. CDR3 amino acids: CASSLTDLFGNTGELFF. The DNA of the CDR3 is TGCGCCAGCAGCCTCACGGACCTATTCGGGAACACCGGGGAGCTGTTTTTT.

The rearrangement uses TRBV7-9 and TRBJ2-7; no clear D gene. Per the germline V gene, CDR1 is SEHNR and CDR2 is FQNEAQ (reference sequence). Trimming took off 3 bases at V and 3 bases at J, with 15 bases between the two ends. This CDR3 is 15 amino acids long. The CDR3 loop reads CASSLEQGRGYEQYF. The CDR3 nucleotides read TGTGCCAGCAGCTTGGAGCAAGGCCGAGGCTACGAGCAGTACTTC.

The sample holds many counts of this clonotype. The chain joins TRBV29-1 to TRBJ2-1; tentatively, D is TRBD1 (5 bases). CDR1 is SQVTM and CDR2 is ANQGSEA in the germline V gene. The CDR3 runs to 14 residues. The ends were cut back, 3 bases at V and 6 bases at J, with 15 bases in the middle. CDR3: CSVDRELWGNEQFF. DNA for the CDR3: TGCAGCGTTGACAGGGAACTATGGGGCAATGAGCAGTTCTTC.

The gene calls are TRBV7-2 and TRBJ2-6; D call uncertain. V lost 7 bases to trimming and J lost 1 base, with 29 bases between them. Germline CDR1 is SGHTA and CDR2 is FQGNSA. This CDR3 has 21 amino acids. In DNA form, the CDR3 reads TGTGCCAGCACCGTCCAGACAATGGCCTTTATTATAGGTTCTGGGGCCAACGTCCTGACTTTC. Translated, it gives CASTVQTMAFIIGSGANVLTF.

CDR3 amino acids: CASSVSGNWETQYF. The CDR3 DNA follows: TGTGCCAGCAGCGTCAGCGGGAACTGGGAGACCCAGTACTTC. V gene TRBV9 combines with J gene TRBJ2-5, with 7 bases identical to TRBD2. Trimming cost V 2 bases and J 5 bases; bases outside gene matches: 6. From germline, CDR1 is SGDLS and CDR2 YYNGEE. The CDR3 is 14 residues long.